This TCR beta chain is drawn from a study of control samples from healthy donors and cancer patients (dated by TCRdb to 2020 to 2021). The library came from the immunoSEQ multiplex PCR assay. Drawn from immuneACCESS, this table holds only the in-frame rearrangements with V and J called that TCRdb kept. Clones are partly lost; checked studies trace under half to an unresolved V gene and leave the rest unexplained. This sample holds about 39,000 clones; about four fifths were observed only once. Approximately 21% of the sample rests with the top ten. This clone showed up just a few times. It has no known antigen specificity. No clone much larger than this one lies a single base away; base qualities are absent. Deletion took 5 bases off V and 7 bases off J, with a span of 15 bases between the germline ends. Per the germline V gene (reference sequence), SGHNT is the CDR1 and YYREEE is the CDR2. The CDR3 runs 13 amino acids, cysteine and phenylalanine included. Only the CDR3 region is kept as DNA, spanning 39 bases read in frame from base 1.

The specimen was PBMCs. The sequence is built from TRBV5-4 and TRBJ1-2, with TRBD1 as a weak D call on 5 bases. The receptor was isolated from a woman aged 55-70 years with lung cancer. The DNA reads as follows: TGTGCCAGCAGATACCAGGGTGGTAGTGGCTACACCTTC. The translation is CASRYQGGSGYTF. With the portions outside the CDR3 filled from the reference TRBV5-4 and TRBJ1-2 genes, the complete variable region becomes ETGVTQSPTHLIKTRGQQVTLRCSSQSGHNTVSWYQQALGQGPQFIFQYYREEENGRGNFPPRFSGLQFPNYSSELNVNALELDDSALYLCASRYQGGSGYTFGSGTRLTVV.